Sequencing of this TCR beta chain was carried out in a study of cytomegalovirus exposure and HLA in healthy donors. The study, taken as a whole, reports: Reports credit the classifier with highly specific, highly sensitive diagnosis of cytomegalovirus status. Researchers reported that a few CMV-associated chains were confirmed in vitro as CMV antigen-specific. It was found in a later analysis that first-cohort TCR clusters tended to co-occur in the roughly 120 validation repertoires.

The CDR3 contains 16 residues. CDR1 and CDR2 (germline): MDHEN, SYDVKM. Between the trimmed V and J ends, which lost 4 bases and 4 bases, there was a span of 14 bases. Donors came from a validation cohort of 90 to 150 subjects, distinct from the first 666-subject cohort. Sequencing was performed with immunoSEQ multiplex PCR; in TCRdb, only in-frame clones are kept and a portion is missing. This sample has tens of thousands of clones, with over 85% found just once. Regarding this clone: The antigen is undetermined.

This receptor was taken from a man between 18 and 35 years old in good health and CMV-seronegative. The chain joins TRBV28 to TRBJ2-6; D ambiguous. The sequenced sample consisted of PBMCs. CDR3 sequence: CASSSPYLRGANVLTF. The CDR3, as DNA: TGTGCCAGCAGTTCCCCCTATTTGAGGGGGGCCAACGTCCTGACTTTC.